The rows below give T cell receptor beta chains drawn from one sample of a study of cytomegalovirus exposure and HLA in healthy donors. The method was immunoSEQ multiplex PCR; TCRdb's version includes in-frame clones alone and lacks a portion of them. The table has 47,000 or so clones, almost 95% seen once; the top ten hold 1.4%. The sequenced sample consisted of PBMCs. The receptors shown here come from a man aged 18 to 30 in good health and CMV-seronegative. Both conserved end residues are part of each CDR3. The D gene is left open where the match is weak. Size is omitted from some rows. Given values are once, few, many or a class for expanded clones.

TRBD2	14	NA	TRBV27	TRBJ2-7	CASSLNGGRYEQYF	TGTGCCAGCAGTTTAAATGGCGGGAGGTACGAGCAGTACTTC
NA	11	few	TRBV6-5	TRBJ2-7	CASTDTYEQYF	TGTGCCAGCACTGACACGTACGAGCAGTACTTC
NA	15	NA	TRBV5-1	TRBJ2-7	CASSPSAGITYEQYF	TGCGCCAGCAGCCCCTCCGCAGGGATAACCTACGAGCAGTACTTC
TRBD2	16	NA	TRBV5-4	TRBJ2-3	CASSSRTSGNTDTQYF	TGTGCCAGCAGTTCTAGGACTAGCGGGAATACAGATACGCAGTATTTT
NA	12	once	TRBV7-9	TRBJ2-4	CASSFSPNIQYF	TGTGCCAGCAGCTTCTCTCCAAACATTCAGTACTTC
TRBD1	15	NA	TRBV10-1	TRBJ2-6	CASRLDRAGANVLTF	TGCGCCAGCAGACTCGACAGGGCTGGGGCCAACGTCCTGACTTTC
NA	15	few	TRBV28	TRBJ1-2	CASSFTAGGAGGYTF	TGTGCCAGCAGTTTCACTGCGGGGGGCGCAGGTGGCTACACCTTC
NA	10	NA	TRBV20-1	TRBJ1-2	CSARTVGYTF	TGCAGTGCTAGAACAGTTGGCTACACCTTC
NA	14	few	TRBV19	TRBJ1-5	CASRGGIGNQPQHF	TGTGCCAGTCGAGGGGGAATTGGCAATCAGCCCCAGCATTTT
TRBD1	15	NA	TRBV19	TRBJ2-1	CASSIIQGFSYEQFF	TGTGCCAGTAGTATAATACAGGGGTTTTCCTATGAGCAGTTCTTC
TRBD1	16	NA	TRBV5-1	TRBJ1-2	CASSLNPGQGDYGYTF	TGCGCCAGCAGCTTAAACCCGGGACAGGGGGACTATGGCTACACCTTC
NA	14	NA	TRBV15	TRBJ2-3	CATGGSGNTDTQYF	TGTGCCACCGGGGGCAGCGGGAACACAGATACGCAGTATTTT
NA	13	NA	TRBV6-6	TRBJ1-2	CASSGALGYGYTF	TGTGCCAGCTCAGGCGCCTTGGGCTATGGCTACACCTTC
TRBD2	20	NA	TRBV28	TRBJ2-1	CASVTRQGLAGGRSYNEQFF	TGTGCCAGCGTAACTAGACAGGGACTAGCGGGAGGACGATCCTACAATGAGCAGTTCTTC
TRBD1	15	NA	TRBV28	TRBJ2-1	CASSSGQGGYNEQFF	TGTGCCAGCAGTTCCGGACAGGGCGGGTACAATGAGCAGTTCTTC
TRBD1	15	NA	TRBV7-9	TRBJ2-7	CASSLVGQGANEQYF	TGTGCCAGCAGCTTAGTTGGACAGGGGGCGAACGAGCAGTACTTC
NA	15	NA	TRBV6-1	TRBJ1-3	CASQGGTDSGNTIYF	TGTGCCAGCCAAGGCGGGACGGACTCTGGAAACACCATATATTTT
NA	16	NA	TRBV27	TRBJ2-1	CASSLSLGGAHNEQFF	TGTGCCAGCAGTTTATCATTGGGCGGGGCCCACAATGAGCAGTTCTTC
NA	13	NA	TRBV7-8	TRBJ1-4	CASSLGGRPLLFF	TGTGCCAGCAGCTTAGGAGGAAGGCCGTTACTGTTTTTT
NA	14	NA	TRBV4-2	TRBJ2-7	CASSQDLGLGEQYF	TGTGCCAGCAGCCAAGATTTGGGCCTCGGCGAGCAGTACTTC
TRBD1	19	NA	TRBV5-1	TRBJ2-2	CASSSSQGGQGSVTGELFF	TGCGCCAGCAGCTCATCCCAAGGAGGACAGGGGTCGGTTACCGGGGAGCTGTTTTTT
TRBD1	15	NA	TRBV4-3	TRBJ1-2	CASNPGQGQNYGYTF	TGCGCCAGCAACCCAGGACAGGGGCAAAACTATGGCTACACCTTC
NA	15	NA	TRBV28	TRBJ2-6	CASTPWGTGANVLTF	TGTGCCAGCACACCGTGGGGCACTGGGGCCAACGTCCTGACTTTC
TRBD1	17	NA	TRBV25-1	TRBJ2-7	CASSSRDRGYSHYEQYF	TGTGCCAGCAGTAGCCGGGACAGGGGCTACTCACACTACGAGCAGTACTTC
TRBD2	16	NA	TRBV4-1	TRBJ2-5	CASSQDTSGSRETQYF	TGCGCCAGCAGCCAAGATACAAGCGGGAGTCGAGAGACCCAGTACTTC
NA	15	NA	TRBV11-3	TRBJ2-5	CASSLYVKFGETQYF	TGTGCCAGCAGCTTATATGTCAAGTTCGGGGAGACCCAGTACTTC
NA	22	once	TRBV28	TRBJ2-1	CASRKMIQSDRIPVAGYNEQFF	TGTGCCAGCAGGAAAATGATCCAATCCGACAGGATCCCCGTAGCGGGCTACAATGAGCAGTTCTTC
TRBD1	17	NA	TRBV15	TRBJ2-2	CATSRGDVGTDTGELFF	TGTGCCACCAGCAGAGGCGATGTGGGGACAGACACCGGGGAGCTGTTTTTT
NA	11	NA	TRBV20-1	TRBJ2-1	CSASVPDEQFF	TGCAGTGCTAGCGTCCCCGATGAGCAGTTCTTC
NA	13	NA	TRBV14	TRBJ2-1	CASSHFDTNEQFF	TGTGCCAGCAGCCATTTTGACACCAATGAGCAGTTCTTC
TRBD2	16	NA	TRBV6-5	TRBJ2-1	CASSYSGGRLDNEQFF	TGTGCCAGCAGTTACTCGGGCGGGAGGCTCGACAATGAGCAGTTCTTC
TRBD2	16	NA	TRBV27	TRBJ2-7	CASSLLAGGISYEQYF	TGTGCCAGCAGTTTATTAGCGGGAGGAATCTCCTACGAGCAGTACTTC